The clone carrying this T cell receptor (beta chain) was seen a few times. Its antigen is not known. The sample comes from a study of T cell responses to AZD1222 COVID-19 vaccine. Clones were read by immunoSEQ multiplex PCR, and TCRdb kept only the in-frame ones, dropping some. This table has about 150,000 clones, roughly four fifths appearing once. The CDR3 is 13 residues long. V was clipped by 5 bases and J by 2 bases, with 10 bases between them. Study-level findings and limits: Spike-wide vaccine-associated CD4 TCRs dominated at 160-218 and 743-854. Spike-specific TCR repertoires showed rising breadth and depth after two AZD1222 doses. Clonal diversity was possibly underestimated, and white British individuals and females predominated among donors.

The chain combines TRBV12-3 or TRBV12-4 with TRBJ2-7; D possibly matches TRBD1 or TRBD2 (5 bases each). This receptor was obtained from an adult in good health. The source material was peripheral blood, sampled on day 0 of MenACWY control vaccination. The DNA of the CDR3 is TGTGCCAGCAGTCCCGGGGCTGCCTACGAGCAGTACTTC. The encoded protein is CASSPGAAYEQYF.